This entry concerns a single TCR beta chain. This specimen belongs to a study of OX40 agonist ivuxolimab in advanced cancers. The data were produced by immunoSEQ multiplex PCR, yet TCRdb's version contains in-frame clones alone and is incomplete. The repertoire holds some 45,000 clones, around 83% seen once, with around 2.5% in the top ten. V shed 2 bases and J shed 5 bases, with 8 bases lying between them. This CDR3 is 14 amino acids long. Per germline, CDR1 SGHTS and CDR2 YDEGEE. Sequencing used CD4+ or CD8+ T cells sorted from blood, obtained in a trial of the OX40 agonist ivuxolimab. This TCR was recovered from an adult with an advanced solid tumor such as melanoma, head and neck, liver or kidney cancer. This chain links TRBV5-8 with TRBJ1-6; tentatively, D is TRBD1 (5 bases). CDR3 amino acids: CASSFRGDNSPLHF. The CDR3 nucleotides read TGTGCCAGCAGCTTCCGGGGGGATAATTCACCCCTCCACTTT.